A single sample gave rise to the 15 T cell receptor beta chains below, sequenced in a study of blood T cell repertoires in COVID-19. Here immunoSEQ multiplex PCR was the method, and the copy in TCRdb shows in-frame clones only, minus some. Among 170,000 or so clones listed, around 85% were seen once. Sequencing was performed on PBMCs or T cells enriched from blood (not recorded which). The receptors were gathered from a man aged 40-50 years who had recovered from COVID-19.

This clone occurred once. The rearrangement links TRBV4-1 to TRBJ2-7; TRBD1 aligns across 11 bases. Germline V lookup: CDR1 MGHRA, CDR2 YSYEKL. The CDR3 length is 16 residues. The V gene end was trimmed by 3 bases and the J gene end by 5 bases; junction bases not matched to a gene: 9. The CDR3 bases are TGCGCCAGCAGCCAGAGGGGACAGGGGGGAACGGACGAGCAGTACTTC. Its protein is CASSQRGQGGTDEQYF.

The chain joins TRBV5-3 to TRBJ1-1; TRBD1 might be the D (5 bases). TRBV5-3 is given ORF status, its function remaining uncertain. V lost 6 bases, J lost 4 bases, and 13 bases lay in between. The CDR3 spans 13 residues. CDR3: CARKKGARTEAFF. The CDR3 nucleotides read TGTGCCAGAAAAAAAGGGGCGCGCACTGAAGCTTTCTTT.

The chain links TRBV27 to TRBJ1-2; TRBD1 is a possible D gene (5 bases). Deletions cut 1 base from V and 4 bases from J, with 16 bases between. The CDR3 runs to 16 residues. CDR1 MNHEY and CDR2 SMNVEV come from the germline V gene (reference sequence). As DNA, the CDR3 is TGTGCCAGCAGTTTATTCGGCCAGGAGGGGATCTATGGCTACACCTTC. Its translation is CASSLFGQEGIYGYTF.

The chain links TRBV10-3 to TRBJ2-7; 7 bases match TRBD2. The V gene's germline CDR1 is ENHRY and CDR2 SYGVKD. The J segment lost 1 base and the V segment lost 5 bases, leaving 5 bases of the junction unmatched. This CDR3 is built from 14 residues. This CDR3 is CAISLGEGSYEQYF. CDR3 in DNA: TGTGCCATCAGTTTGGGGGAGGGTTCCTACGAGCAGTACTTC.

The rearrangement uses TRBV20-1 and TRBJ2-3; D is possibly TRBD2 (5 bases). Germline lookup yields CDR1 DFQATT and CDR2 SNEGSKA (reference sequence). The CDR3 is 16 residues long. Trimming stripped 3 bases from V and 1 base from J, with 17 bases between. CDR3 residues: CSASPLASLGTDTQYF. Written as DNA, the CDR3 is TGCAGTGCTAGTCCGCTAGCTAGCCTGGGCACAGATACGCAGTATTTT.

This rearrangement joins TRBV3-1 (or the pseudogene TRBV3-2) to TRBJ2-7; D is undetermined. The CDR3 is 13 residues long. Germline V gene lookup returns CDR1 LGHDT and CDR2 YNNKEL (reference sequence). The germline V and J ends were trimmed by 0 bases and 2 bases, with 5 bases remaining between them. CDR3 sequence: CASSQERAYEQYF. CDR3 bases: TGTGCCAGCAGCCAAGAACGCGCCTACGAGCAGTACTTC.

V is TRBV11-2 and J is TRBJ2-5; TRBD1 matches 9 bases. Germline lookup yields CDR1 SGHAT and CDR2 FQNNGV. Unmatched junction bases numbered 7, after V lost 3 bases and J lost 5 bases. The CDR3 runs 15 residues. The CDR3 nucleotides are TGTGCCAGCAGCTTGGGACAGGGATGGGTTGAGACCCAGTACTTC. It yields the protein CASSLGQGWVETQYF.

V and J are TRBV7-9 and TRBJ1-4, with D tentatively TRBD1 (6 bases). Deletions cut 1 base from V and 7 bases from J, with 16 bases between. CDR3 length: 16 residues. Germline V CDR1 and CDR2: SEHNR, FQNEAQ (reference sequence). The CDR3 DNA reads TGTGCCAGCAGCTTAGACGGGACAAGGTTTGCTGAAAAACTGTTTTTT. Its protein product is CASSLDGTRFAEKLFF.

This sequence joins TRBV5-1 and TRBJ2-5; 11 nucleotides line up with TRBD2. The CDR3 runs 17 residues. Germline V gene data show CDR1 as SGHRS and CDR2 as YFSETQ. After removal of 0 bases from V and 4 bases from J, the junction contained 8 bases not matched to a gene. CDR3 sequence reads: CASSLASSGGAGETQYF. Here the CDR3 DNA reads TGCGCCAGCAGCTTGGCCAGTAGCGGGGGGGCCGGAGAGACCCAGTACTTC.

CDR3 in amino acids: CASSFGTGQNTEAFF. The CDR3 nucleotides read TGCGCCAGCAGCTTCGGGACAGGGCAGAACACTGAAGCTTTCTTT. The V gene is TRBV5-1, the J gene TRBJ1-1, with 9 bases lining up with TRBD1. The V and J ends lost 2 bases and 1 base, in that order; junction bases with no gene match: 3. The length of the CDR3 is 15 residues. Germline assignment: CDR1 SGHRS and CDR2 YFSETQ.

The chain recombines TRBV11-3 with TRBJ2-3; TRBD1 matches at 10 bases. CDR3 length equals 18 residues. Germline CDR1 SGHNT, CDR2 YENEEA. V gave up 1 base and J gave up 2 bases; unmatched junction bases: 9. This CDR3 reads CASSLGQGALTFTDTQYF. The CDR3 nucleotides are TGTGCCAGCAGCTTAGGACAGGGGGCTCTTACTTTCACAGATACGCAGTATTTT.

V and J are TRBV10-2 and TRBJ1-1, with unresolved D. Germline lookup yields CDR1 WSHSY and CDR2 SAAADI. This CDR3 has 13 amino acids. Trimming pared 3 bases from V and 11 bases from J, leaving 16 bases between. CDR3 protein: CASSESATGYAFF. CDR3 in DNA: TGCGCCAGCAGTGAATCGGCCACGGGGTACGCTTTCTTT.

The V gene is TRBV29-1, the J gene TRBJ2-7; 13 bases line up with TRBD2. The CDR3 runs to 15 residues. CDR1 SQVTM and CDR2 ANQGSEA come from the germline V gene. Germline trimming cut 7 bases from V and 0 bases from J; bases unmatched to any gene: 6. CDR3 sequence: CSATSGGASSYEQYF. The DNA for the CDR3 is TGCAGCGCTACTAGCGGGGGGGCAAGCTCCTACGAGCAGTACTTC.

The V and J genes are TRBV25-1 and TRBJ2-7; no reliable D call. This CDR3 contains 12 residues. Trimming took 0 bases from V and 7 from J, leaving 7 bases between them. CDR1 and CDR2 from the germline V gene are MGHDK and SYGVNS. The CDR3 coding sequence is TGTGCCAGCAGTGAATACGAGAAAGAGCAGTACTTC. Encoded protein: CASSEYEKEQYF.

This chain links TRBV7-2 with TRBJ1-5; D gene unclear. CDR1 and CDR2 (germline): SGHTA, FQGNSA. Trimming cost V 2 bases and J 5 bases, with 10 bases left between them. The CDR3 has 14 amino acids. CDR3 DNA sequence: TGTGCCAGCAGCTTACGTGGGAGGGATCAGCCCCAGCATTTT. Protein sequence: CASSLRGRDQPQHF. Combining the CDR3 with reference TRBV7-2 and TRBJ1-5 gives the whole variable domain GAGVSQSPSNKVTEKGKDVELRCDPISGHTALYWYRQSLGQGLEFLIYFQGNSAPDKSGLPSDRFSAERTGGSVSTLTIQRTQQEDSAVYLCASSLRGRDQPQHFGDGTRLSIL.